This T cell receptor (beta chain) was identified during a study of T-cell reconstitution after alpha-beta-depleted transplantation in children. Construction of the TCRbeta library involved unique molecular identifiers. TCRdb passed the PCR reads through MiXCR, listing each CDR3 protein once. The sample has more than 200,000 distinct CDR3 sequences; 20% to 30% are singletons. Study findings and constraints: It was surviving recipient T cells and thymic progenitors that gave some patients high TCRbeta diversity at day 60.

This CDR3 region has 14 residues. From germline, CDR1 is DFQATT and CDR2 SNEGSKA (reference sequence). Trimming at V came to 6 bases and at J to 0 bases, leaving 8 bases not matched to a gene. This clonotype has a count of ten or more. The antigen remains undetermined. V gene TRBV20-1 combines with J gene TRBJ2-7; 7 nucleotides line up with TRBD1. The clonotype comes from a girl aged 2-10 years with Fanconi anemia, due to receive a stem cell transplant. The sequences come from PBMCs, collected before TCRalphabeta/CD19-depleted stem cell transplant. CDR3 loop: CSAQSGQVSYEQYF. CDR3 DNA sequence: TGCAGTGCCCAATCAGGACAGGTCTCCTACGAGCAGTACTTC.